The 27 T cell receptor beta chains below come from one sample, sequenced in a study of T-cell memory formation after mild COVID-19. TCRdb fed the 5' RACE reads into MiXCR, producing one record per CDR3 protein. This table holds about 410,000 distinct CDR3 sequences, 15% to 20% found once. Input material: PBMCs or a T cell subset sorted from them (not recorded which). The source of these receptors is a man aged 18 to 30 who had mild COVID-19 (a few samples of this study predate the infection). Cell type and time point are not known.

The chain combines TRBV5-1 with TRBJ2-2; D remains unclear. Germline values: CDR1 SGHRS, CDR2 YFSETQ. The CDR3 covers 13 residues. Trimming removed 5 bases from V and 4 bases from J, with 9 bases in between. This CDR3 reads CASRVLGTGELFF. Here the CDR3 DNA reads TGCGCCAGCAGGGTCTTGGGCACCGGGGAGCTGTTTTTT.

The V call is TRBV7-2, the J call TRBJ2-7; D unresolved. The length of the CDR3 is 14 residues. The V gene lost 0 bases and the J gene lost 0 bases, with 6 bases spanning the gap. Germline V gene lookup returns CDR1 SGHTA and CDR2 FQGNSA. In DNA form, the CDR3 reads TGTGCCAGCAGCTTAGCGGACCTCTCCTACGAGCAGTACTTC. Encoded protein: CASSLADLSYEQYF.

This clonotype was counted only a few times. V and J are TRBV7-2 and TRBJ1-1; D uncertain. Germline assignment: CDR1 SGHTA and CDR2 FQGNSA. V was pared by 1 base and J by 4 bases, with 10 bases between. The CDR3 loop spans 14 amino acids. The CDR3 spells CASSLGSRITEAFF. CDR3 DNA: TGTGCCAGCAGCTTAGGGTCAAGGATCACTGAAGCTTTCTTT.

This clonotype was recorded a few times. The genes are TRBV11-2 and TRBJ2-7; TRBD2 might be the D (6 bases). Deletions cut 5 bases from V and 3 bases from J, with 11 bases between. The CDR3 consists of 13 residues. Per germline, CDR1 SGHAT and CDR2 FQNNGV. The chain's CDR3 is CASSPGTYYEQYV. CDR3 DNA sequence: TGTGCCAGCAGCCCCGGGACTTACTACGAGCAGTACGTC.

The chain carries TRBV5-1 and TRBJ2-5, with D unclear. The CDR3 runs 13 residues. V lost 2 bases to trimming and J lost 3 bases, with 8 bases between them. Germline CDR1 reads SGHRS; CDR2 reads YFSETQ. CDR3 in amino acids: CASSLPAEETQYF. The CDR3 coding sequence is TGCGCCAGCAGCTTACCGGCGGAAGAGACCCAGTACTTC. The whole variable domain, remainder taken from reference TRBV5-1 and TRBJ2-5, is KAGVTQTPRYLIKTRGQQVTLSCSPISGHRSVSWYQQTPGQGLQFLFEYFSETQRNKGNFPGRFSGRQFSNSRSEMNVSTLELGDSALYLCASSLPAEETQYFGPGTRLLVL.

The genes are TRBV20-1 and TRBJ2-3; 9 bases are shared with TRBD1. Germline CDR1 reads DFQATT; CDR2 reads SNEGSKA (reference sequence). The CDR3 runs to 15 residues. Germline trimming cut 3 bases from V and 6 bases from J; bases unmatched to any gene: 10. The chain's CDR3 is CSARTGGAWGDTQYF. In DNA, the CDR3 is TGCAGTGCTAGGACAGGGGGGGCCTGGGGGGATACGCAGTATTTT.

In this sample, this clonotype turned up a few times. The chain combines TRBV12-3 or TRBV12-4 with TRBJ2-5; tentative D call: TRBD1 (7 bases). V lost 5 bases and J 1 base, leaving 14 bases between the germline ends. The CDR3 contains 15 residues. The CDR3 reads CASSPPQGGQETQYF. In nucleotides, the CDR3 is TGTGCCAGCAGTCCCCCCCAGGGGGGCCAAGAGACCCAGTACTTC.

CDR3 region: CASSLRPPTSGGAYTQYF. The CDR3, as DNA: TGTGCCAGCAGCTTACGGCCCCCGACTAGCGGGGGGGCTTATACGCAGTATTTT. The V and J genes are TRBV7-3 and TRBJ2-3; 14 bases map to TRBD2. This CDR3 has 18 amino acids. The V gene's germline CDR1 is SGHTA and CDR2 FQGTGA. The V segment lost 2 bases and the J segment 7 bases; nucleotides outside the gene matches: 11.

The rearrangement uses TRBV18 and TRBJ2-7, with D perhaps assigned TRBD1 or TRBD2 (5 bases each). V lost 5 bases, J lost 2 bases, and 13 bases lay in between. This CDR3 region has 14 residues. Germline CDR1 is KGHSH and CDR2 is LQKENI. The CDR3 sequence is CASSGRDPTYEQYF. DNA for the CDR3: TGTGCCAGCTCAGGCCGGGACCCCACCTACGAGCAGTACTTC. Drawing the rest from reference TRBV18 and TRBJ2-7, the complete variable domain is NAGVMQNPRHLVRRRGQEARLRCSPMKGHSHVYWYRQLPEEGLKFMVYLQKENIIDESGMPKERFSAEFPKEGPSILRIQQVVRGDSAAYFCASSGRDPTYEQYFGPGTRLTVT.

The rearrangement links TRBV20-1 to TRBJ2-3; D uncertain. V lost 3 bases and J 6 bases, leaving 10 bases between the germline ends. The CDR3 spans 12 residues. From germline, CDR1 is DFQATT and CDR2 SNEGSKA (reference sequence). The chain's CDR3 is CSASATVDTQYF. The CDR3 DNA is TGCAGTGCTAGTGCCACGGTCGATACGCAGTATTTT.

This chain links TRBV27 with TRBJ2-7; the match to TRBD1 covers 7 bases. Germline V gene sequence: CDR1 MNHEY, CDR2 SMNVEV (reference sequence). The CDR3 is 17 residues long. V dropped 2 bases and J dropped 0; count of bases not matched to a gene: 10. CDR3: CASSLPEDRASSYEQYV. As DNA, the CDR3 is TGTGCCAGCAGTTTACCAGAAGACAGGGCGAGCTCCTACGAGCAGTACGTC.

The chain uses TRBV7-9 and TRBJ2-3; 12 bases align to TRBD1. V lost 4 bases, J lost 2 bases, and 4 bases stayed unmatched. The CDR3 sequence is 16 residues long. Germline loops: CDR1 SEHNR, CDR2 FQNEAQ (reference sequence). CDR3 nucleotide sequence: TGTGCCAGCAGCTATTGGGGACAGGGGGCCACAGATACGCAGTATTTT. As protein: CASSYWGQGATDTQYF.

This chain joins TRBV5-1 and TRBJ1-3, with 7 bases lining up with TRBD1. The CDR3 consists of 14 residues. The V and J ends lost 7 bases and 4 bases, in that order; junction bases with no gene match: 8. In germline, CDR1 is SGHRS, CDR2 YFSETQ. The CDR3 spells CASSIPGQGNTIYF. CDR3 DNA: TGCGCCAGCTCTATTCCGGGACAGGGAAACACCATATATTTT.

At least ten counts were recorded for this clonotype. The genes are TRBV5-1 and TRBJ1-3; no reliable D call. This CDR3 is built from 13 residues. Germline V gives CDR1 SGHRS, CDR2 YFSETQ. The V and J ends lost 7 bases and 1 base respectively, with 9 bases between them. CDR3 coding DNA: TGCGCCAGCCAGGACGGATCTGGAAACACCATATATTTT. The encoded protein is CASQDGSGNTIYF.

V is TRBV29-1 and J is TRBJ2-3; D assignment may be TRBD1 or TRBD2 (5 bases each). V lost 1 base and J 2 bases, leaving 16 bases between the germline ends. The CDR3 loop spans 16 amino acids. CDR1 is SQVTM and CDR2 is ANQGSEA in the germline V gene. CDR3 DNA: TGCAGCGTTGAAGCCCCCCAGGGAGCGGCCACAGATACGCAGTATTTT. As protein: CSVEAPQGAATDTQYF.

This clonotype was counted between two and nine times. The CDR3 loop reads CASLRALTGDTEAFF. CDR3 coding DNA: TGTGCCAGCCTTCGGGCGCTAACAGGGGACACTGAAGCTTTCTTT. This chain connects TRBV21-1 to TRBJ1-1; the table's D call TRBD1 went unverified against the DNA. TRBV21-1 is given as a pseudogene. CDR3 length equals 15 residues.

V is TRBV10-3 and J is TRBJ1-2; D remains ambiguous. Germline assignment: CDR1 ENHRY and CDR2 SYGVKD. This CDR3 comprises 15 residues. Trimming removed 2 bases from V and 5 bases from J, with 15 bases in between. The CDR3: CAISEEGILKYGYTF. DNA for the CDR3: TGTGCCATCAGTGAGGAGGGCATCCTGAAGTATGGCTACACCTTC.

This rearrangement joins TRBV3-1 to TRBJ1-2; tentative D call: TRBD1 (5 bases). The CDR3 has 14 residues. In germline, CDR1 is LGHDT, CDR2 YNNKEL (reference sequence). V was cut by 3 bases and J by 8 bases, with 16 bases left in between. The CDR3 reads CASSQRDAGYGYTF. The CDR3 coding sequence is TGTGCCAGCAGCCAGAGAGACGCAGGGTACGGCTACACCTTC.

This clonotype was detected only a few times. This chain uses TRBV7-9 with TRBJ1-6; D is undetermined. This CDR3 region has 10 residues. V dropped 9 bases and J dropped 13 bases, with 10 bases sitting between them. From germline, CDR1 is SEHNR and CDR2 FQNEAQ (reference sequence). Here the CDR3 reads CARRLRPLHF. In nucleotides, the CDR3 is TGTGCCAGGCGCCTCCGGCCCCTCCACTTT. Variable domain in full (rest from reference TRBV7-9 and TRBJ1-6): DTGVSQNPRHKITKRGQNVTFRCDPISEHNRLYWYRQTLGQGPEFLTYFQNEAQLEKSRLLSDRFSAERPKGSFSTLEIQRTEQGDSAMYLCARRLRPLHFGNGTRLTVT.

V and J are TRBV28 and TRBJ1-2; no reliable D call. Germline-derived CDR1 and CDR2 are MDHEN and SYDVKM. Trimming took 7 bases from V and 4 from J, leaving 16 bases between them. The CDR3 consists of 14 residues. This CDR3 is CASTTSYRTYGYTF. CDR3 in DNA: TGTGCCAGCACCACATCATACAGAACCTATGGCTACACCTTC.

There are many counts of this clonotype. This chain connects TRBV7-2 to TRBJ1-3; D is possibly TRBD1 (5 bases). CDR3 length: 16 residues. Trimming cost V 1 base and J 3 bases, with 13 bases left between them. The germline gives CDR1 SGHTA, CDR2 FQGNSA. The CDR3 nucleotides read TGTGCCAGCAGCTTAGGGGGGGGTGCCCTTGGAAACACCATATATTTT. Its translation is CASSLGGGALGNTIYF.

The rearrangement uses TRBV20-1 and TRBJ2-7; 8 bases agree with TRBD2. Losses at the gene ends were 6 bases for V and 2 bases for J; bases not matched to a gene: 9. CDR3 length equals 14 residues. The V gene's germline CDR1 is DFQATT and CDR2 SNEGSKA (reference sequence). CDR3 nucleotides: TGCAGTGCGATCAGCGGGGGCCACCCCTACGAGCAGTACGTC. It encodes CSAISGGHPYEQYV.

This clonotype was seen a handful of times. V gene TRBV28 combines with J gene TRBJ2-7; D may correspond to TRBD1 or TRBD2 (5 bases each). The length of the CDR3 is 14 residues. With 5 bases removed from V and 6 bases from J, the gap between germline ends came to 17 bases. Germline CDR1 MDHEN, CDR2 SYDVKM. The CDR3 spells CASSTSLGAGEQYF. The CDR3 DNA follows: TGTGCCAGCAGTACCTCCCTAGGGGCGGGCGAGCAGTACTTC.

This clonotype was counted a few times. The chain recombines TRBV14 with TRBJ2-5, with D unclear. From germline, CDR1 is SGHDN and CDR2 FVKESK. Trimming removed 0 bases at V and 5 bases at J, with 7 bases between. This CDR3 is 13 amino acids long. CDR3 amino acids: CASSQELLETQYF. CDR3 nucleotide sequence: TGTGCCAGCAGCCAAGAGCTCTTGGAGACCCAGTACTTC.

The sample holds many counts of this clonotype. The chain is built from TRBV5-1 and TRBJ2-3; D might be TRBD2 (6 bases). CDR3 length: 15 amino acids. V dropped 2 bases and J dropped 4 bases, with 14 bases sitting between them. Germline CDR1 SGHRS, CDR2 YFSETQ. In nucleotides, the CDR3 is TGCGCCAGCAGCTTCGGGACTCTTAAGGCAGATACGCAGTATTTT. Its translation: CASSFGTLKADTQYF.

Here the CDR3 reads CASGLAGGRGSDTQYF. The CDR3 region has the DNA TGTGCCAGCGGACTAGCGGGGGGGCGAGGGTCAGATACGCAGTATTTT. The chain combines TRBV12-3 or TRBV12-4 with TRBJ2-3; TRBD2 matches 15 bases. V trimming: 8 bases; J trimming: 4 bases; junction bases outside the gene matches: 7. The CDR3 is 16 residues long.

Remarks on this clonotype: The junction shows a germline mismatch at one end, possibly a read error. This rearrangement joins TRBV29-1 to TRBJ2-1, with TRBD2 matching over 8 bases. The CDR3 has 14 residues. Germline assignment: CDR1 SQVTM and CDR2 ANQGSEA. CDR3 in amino acids: CSVSRTSSNNEQFF. In DNA form, the CDR3 reads TGCAGCGTTTCTAGGACTAGCTCCAACAATGAGCAGTTCTTC.